This entry describes one TCR beta chain. What it binds is unknown. Pooling of second doses given at about 4 or about 12 weeks was done. This sample was taken from a study of T cell responses to AZD1222 COVID-19 vaccine. Germline lookup yields CDR1 SGHRS and CDR2 YFSETQ. With 4 bases clipped from V and 4 bases from J, the junction kept 10 bases outside the gene matches. CDR3 length: 15 amino acids. The table came from immunoSEQ multiplex PCR; TCRdb's copy has only in-frame clones and leaves some out. Of 160,000 or so clones listed, 90% to 95% are singletons. Study-level results: Donors, mostly white British, included more females; clonal diversity was possibly underestimated. Receipt of two AZD1222 doses was followed by a rise in Spike-specific TCR breadth and depth. CD4 TCRs covered the whole spike, strongest at regions 160-218 and 743-854.

The chain links TRBV5-1 to TRBJ1-2, with 7 bases aligning to TRBD1. Sequenced here: peripheral blood, sampled 28 days after the second AZD1222 dose. The sequence derives from an adult who received the AZD1222 COVID-19 vaccine. The CDR3 spells CASSPRTGISYGYTF. The CDR3 DNA sequence: TGCGCCAGCAGCCCTAGGACAGGCATAAGCTATGGCTACACCTTC.